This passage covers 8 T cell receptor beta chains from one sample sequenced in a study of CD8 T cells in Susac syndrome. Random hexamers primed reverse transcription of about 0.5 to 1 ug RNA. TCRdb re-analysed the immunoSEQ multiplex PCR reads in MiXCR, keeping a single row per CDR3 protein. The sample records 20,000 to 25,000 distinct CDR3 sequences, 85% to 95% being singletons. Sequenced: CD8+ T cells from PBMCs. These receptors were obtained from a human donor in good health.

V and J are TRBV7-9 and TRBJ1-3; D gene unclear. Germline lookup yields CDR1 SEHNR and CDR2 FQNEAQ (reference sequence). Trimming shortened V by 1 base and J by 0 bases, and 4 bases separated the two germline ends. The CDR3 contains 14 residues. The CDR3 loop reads CASSLDGSGNTIYF. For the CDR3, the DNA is TGTGCCAGCAGCTTAGACGGCTCTGGAAACACCATATATTTT.

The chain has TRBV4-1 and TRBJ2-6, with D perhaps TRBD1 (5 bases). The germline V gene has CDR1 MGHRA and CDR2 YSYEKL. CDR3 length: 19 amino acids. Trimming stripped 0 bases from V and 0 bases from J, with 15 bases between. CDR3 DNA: TGCGCCAGCAGCCAAGATTCTTTCCAGGGCAACTCTGGGGCCAACGTCCTGACTTTC. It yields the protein CASSQDSFQGNSGANVLTF.

CDR3 sequence: CASRGQDYGYTF. The CDR3 coding sequence is TGTGCCAGCAGAGGGCAGGACTATGGCTACACCTTC. The chain links TRBV27 to TRBJ1-2, with D uncertain. The germline V and J ends were trimmed by 6 bases and 3 bases, with 8 bases remaining between them. CDR3 size: 12 residues. Germline CDR1 is MNHEY and CDR2 is SMNVEV (reference sequence).

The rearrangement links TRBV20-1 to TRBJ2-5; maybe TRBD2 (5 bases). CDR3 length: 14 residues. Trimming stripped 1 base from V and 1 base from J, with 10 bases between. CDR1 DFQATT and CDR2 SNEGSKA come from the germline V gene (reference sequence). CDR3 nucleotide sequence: TGCAGTGCTAGAGGAGAGGGCCCCCAAGAGACCCAGTACTTC. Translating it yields CSARGEGPQETQYF.

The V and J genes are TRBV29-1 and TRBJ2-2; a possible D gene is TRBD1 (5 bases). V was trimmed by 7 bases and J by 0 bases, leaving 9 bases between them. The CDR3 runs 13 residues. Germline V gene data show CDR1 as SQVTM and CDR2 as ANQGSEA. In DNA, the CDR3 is TGCAGCGCCCCGACAGCGAACACCGGGGAGCTGTTTTTT. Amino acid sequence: CSAPTANTGELFF.

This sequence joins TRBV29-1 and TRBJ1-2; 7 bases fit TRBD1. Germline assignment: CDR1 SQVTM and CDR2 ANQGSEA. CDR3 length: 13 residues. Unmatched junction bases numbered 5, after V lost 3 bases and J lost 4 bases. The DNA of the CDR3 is TGCAGCGTTGAGGACAGGCTTCTCTATGGCTACACCTTC. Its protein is CSVEDRLLYGYTF. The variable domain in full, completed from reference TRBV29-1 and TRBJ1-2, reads SAVISQKPSRDICQRGTSLTIQCQVDSQVTMMFWYRQQPGQSLTLIATANQGSEATYESGFVIDKFPISRPNLTFSTLTVSNMSPEDSSIYLCSVEDRLLYGYTFGSGTRLTVV.

CDR3 sequence: CASSDLGTRDNEQFF. CDR3 DNA sequence: TGTGCCAGCAGTGACCTCGGGACAAGGGACAATGAGCAGTTCTTC. The V gene is TRBV6-2 or TRBV6-3, the J gene TRBJ2-1, with D perhaps TRBD1 (6 bases). The V and J ends lost 5 bases and 5 bases respectively, with 16 bases between them. Germline V CDR1 and CDR2: MNHEY, SVGEGT. The CDR3 totals 15 residues.

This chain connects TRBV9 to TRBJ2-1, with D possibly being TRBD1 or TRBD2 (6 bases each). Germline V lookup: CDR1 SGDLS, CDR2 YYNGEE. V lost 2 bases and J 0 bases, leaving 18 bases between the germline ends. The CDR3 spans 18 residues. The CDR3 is CASSVSSRGRSSYNEQFF. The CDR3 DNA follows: TGTGCCAGCAGCGTTTCTAGTAGGGGGAGGAGCTCCTACAATGAGCAGTTCTTC.